This T cell receptor (beta chain) is drawn from a study of blood T cell repertoires in COVID-19. Study-level information: Collection of acute and convalescent COVID-19 samples took place in the United States, Italy and Spain. PBMCs, B-cell-depleted T cells, or T cells provided the cDNA or gDNA that made up the material.

V was cut by 4 bases and J by 1 base, with 11 bases left in between. In germline, CDR1 is SGHRS, CDR2 YFSETQ. The CDR3 has 15 residues. Original processing notes: Amplification of reference gene primers provided the estimated nucleated cell counts. TCRdb keeps only in-frame clones here, not all; method: immunoSEQ multiplex PCR. V and J calls and clone size are those listed in that table; D and trimming were worked out from the DNA. This sample yields a few hundred thousand clones, of which 89% are seen a single time; about 1.7% belongs to the top ten. The recovered donors of Cohort 3 showed two negative PCRs, clearance, or symptom resolution.

The material sequenced was PBMCs or T cells enriched from blood (not recorded which). This TCR derives from a woman aged 30 to 39 who had recovered from COVID-19. The J gene is TRBJ2-2, the V gene TRBV5-1; D is unresolved. CDR3 DNA sequence: TGCGCCAGCAGCCTCCGACCGGGGAACACCGGGGAGCTGTTTTTT. It codes for CASSLRPGNTGELFF.